This T cell receptor (beta chain) was sequenced in a study of blood T cell repertoires in COVID-19. CDR1 is MDHEN, CDR2 SYDVKM, per germline. V lost 2 bases to trimming and J lost 4 bases; unmatched junction nucleotides: 7. The CDR3 is 16 residues long. The method was immunoSEQ multiplex PCR; TCRdb's version includes in-frame clones alone and lacks a portion of them. Among around 130,000 clones, 84% were seen once, and the ten largest hold less than 9%. Seattle's enrolled individuals joined amid active infection and were then monitored longitudinally. The sequence derives from a man aged 25-40 years with COVID-19, enrolled during active disease. The sequenced sample consisted of peripheral blood. The rearrangement joins TRBV28 to TRBJ2-2, with 7 bases lining up with TRBD2. The CDR3 nucleotides are TGTGCCAGCAGTTTAGGCGGGAGTCGGAGCACCGGGGAGCTGTTTTTT. The encoded protein is CASSLGGSRSTGELFF.